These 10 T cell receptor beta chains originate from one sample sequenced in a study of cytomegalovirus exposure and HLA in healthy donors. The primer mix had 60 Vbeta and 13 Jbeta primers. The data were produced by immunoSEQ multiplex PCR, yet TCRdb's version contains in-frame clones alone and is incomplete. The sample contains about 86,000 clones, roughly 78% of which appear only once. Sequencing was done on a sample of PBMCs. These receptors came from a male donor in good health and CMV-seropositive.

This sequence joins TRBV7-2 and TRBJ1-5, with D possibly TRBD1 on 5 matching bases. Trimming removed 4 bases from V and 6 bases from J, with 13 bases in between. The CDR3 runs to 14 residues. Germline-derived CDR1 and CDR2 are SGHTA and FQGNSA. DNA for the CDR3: TGTGCCAGCAGCTCAGATGGGGGGGGTCAGCCCCAGCATTTT. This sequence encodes CASSSDGGGQPQHF.

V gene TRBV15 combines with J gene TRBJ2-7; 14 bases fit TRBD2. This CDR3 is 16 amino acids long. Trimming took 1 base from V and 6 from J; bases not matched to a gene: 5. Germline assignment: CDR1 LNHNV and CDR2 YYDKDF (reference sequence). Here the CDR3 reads CATSRVATSGRAEQYF. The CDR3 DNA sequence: TGTGCCACCAGCAGAGTTGCGACTAGCGGGAGGGCCGAGCAGTACTTC. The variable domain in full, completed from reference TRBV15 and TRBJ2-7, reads DAMVIQNPRYQVTQFGKPVTLSCSQTLNHNVMYWYQQKSSQAPKLLFHYYDKDFNNEADTPDNFQSRRPNTSFCFLDIRSPGLGDTAMYLCATSRVATSGRAEQYFGPGTRLTVT.

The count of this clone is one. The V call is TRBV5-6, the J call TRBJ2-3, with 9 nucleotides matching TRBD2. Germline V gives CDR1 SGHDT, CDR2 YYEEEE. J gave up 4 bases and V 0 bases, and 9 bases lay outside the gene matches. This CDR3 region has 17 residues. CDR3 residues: CASSLAGSSGGPDTQYF. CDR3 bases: TGTGCCAGCAGCTTGGCGGGGAGCAGCGGGGGGCCAGATACGCAGTATTTT.

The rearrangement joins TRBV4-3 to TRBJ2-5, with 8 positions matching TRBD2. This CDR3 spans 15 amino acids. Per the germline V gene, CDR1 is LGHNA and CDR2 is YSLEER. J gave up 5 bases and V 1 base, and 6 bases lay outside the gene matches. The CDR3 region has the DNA TGCGCCAGCAGCCAAGCGCCAGCGGGAGCGGAGACCCAGTACTTC. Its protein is CASSQAPAGAETQYF.

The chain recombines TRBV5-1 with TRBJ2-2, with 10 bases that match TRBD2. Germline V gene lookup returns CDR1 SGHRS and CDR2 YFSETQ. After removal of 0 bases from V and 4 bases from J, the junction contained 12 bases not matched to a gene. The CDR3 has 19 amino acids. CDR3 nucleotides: TGCGCCAGCAGCTTGGGAGGGTCTAGCGGGAGTATCGGCACCGGGGAGCTGTTTTTT. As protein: CASSLGGSSGSIGTGELFF.

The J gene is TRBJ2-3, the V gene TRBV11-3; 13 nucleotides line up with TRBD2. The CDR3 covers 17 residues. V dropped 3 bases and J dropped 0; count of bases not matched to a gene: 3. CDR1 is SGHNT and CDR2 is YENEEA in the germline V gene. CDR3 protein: CASSLGTSGTSTDTQYF. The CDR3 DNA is TGTGCCAGCAGCTTGGGGACTAGCGGGACTAGCACAGATACGCAGTATTTT. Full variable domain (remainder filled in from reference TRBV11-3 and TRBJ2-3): EAGVVQSPRYKIIEKKQPVAFWCNPISGHNTLYWYLQNLGQGPELLIRYENEEAVDDSQLPKDRFSAERLKGVDSTLKIQPAELGDSAVYLCASSLGTSGTSTDTQYFGPGTRLTVL.

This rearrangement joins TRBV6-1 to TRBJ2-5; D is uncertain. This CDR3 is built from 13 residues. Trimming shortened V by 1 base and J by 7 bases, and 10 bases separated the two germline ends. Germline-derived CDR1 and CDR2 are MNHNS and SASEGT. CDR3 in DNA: TGTGCCAGCAGTGAAGACCCGAAGCGGACCCAGTACTTC. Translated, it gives CASSEDPKRTQYF.

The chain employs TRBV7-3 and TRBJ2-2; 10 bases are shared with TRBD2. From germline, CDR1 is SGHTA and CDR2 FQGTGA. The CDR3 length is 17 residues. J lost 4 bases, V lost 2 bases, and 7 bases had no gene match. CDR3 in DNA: TGTGCCAGCAGCTTAGGTGGGCTAGCGGGAGCCACCGGGGAGCTGTTTTTT. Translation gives CASSLGGLAGATGELFF.

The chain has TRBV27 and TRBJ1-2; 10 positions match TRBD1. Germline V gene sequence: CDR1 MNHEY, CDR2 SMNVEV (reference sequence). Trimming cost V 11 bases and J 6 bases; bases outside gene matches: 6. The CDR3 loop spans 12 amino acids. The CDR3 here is CAPRDRGDGYTF. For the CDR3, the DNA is TGTGCCCCCCGGGACAGGGGTGATGGCTACACCTTC.

CDR3 loop: CAWSAGTRGYNEQFF. In DNA form, the CDR3 reads TGTGCCTGGAGTGCGGGGACTAGGGGCTACAATGAGCAGTTCTTC. This chain joins TRBV30 and TRBJ2-1, with 8 bases fitting TRBD2. The ends lost 1 base at V and 3 bases at J; junction bases unmatched: 5. Looked up from germline, CDR1 is GTSNPN and CDR2 is SVGIG (reference sequence). This CDR3 comprises 15 residues.